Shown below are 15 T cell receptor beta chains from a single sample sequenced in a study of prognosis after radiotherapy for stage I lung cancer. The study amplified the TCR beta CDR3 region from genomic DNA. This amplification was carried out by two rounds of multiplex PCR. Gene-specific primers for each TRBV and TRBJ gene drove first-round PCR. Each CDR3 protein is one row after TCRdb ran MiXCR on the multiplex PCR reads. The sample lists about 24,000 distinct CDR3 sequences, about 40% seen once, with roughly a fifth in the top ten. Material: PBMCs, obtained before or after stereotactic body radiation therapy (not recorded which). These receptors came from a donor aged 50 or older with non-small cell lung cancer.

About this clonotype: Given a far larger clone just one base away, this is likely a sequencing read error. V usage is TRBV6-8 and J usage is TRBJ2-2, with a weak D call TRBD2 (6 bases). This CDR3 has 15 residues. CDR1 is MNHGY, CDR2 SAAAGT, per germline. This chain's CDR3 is CASTKVTGGTVELFF. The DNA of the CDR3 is TGTGCCAGCACCAAAGTAACGGGCGGGACCGTGGAGCTGTTTTTT.

CDR3 residues: CATASSSYEQYF. The CDR3 nucleotides read TGTGCCACCGCCAGTAGCTCCTACGAGCAGTACTTC. The genes are TRBV15 and TRBJ2-7; D gene unclear. The germline CDR1 and CDR2 sequences are LNHNV and YYDKDF (reference sequence). V gave up 8 bases and J gave up 0 bases, with 8 bases separating them. CDR3 length: 12 amino acids. Full variable domain (remainder filled in from reference TRBV15 and TRBJ2-7): DAMVIQNPRYQVTQFGKPVTLSCSQTLNHNVMYWYQQKSSQAPKLLFHYYDKDFNNEADTPDNFQSRRPNTSFCFLDIRSPGLGDTAMYLCATASSSYEQYFGPGTRLTVT.

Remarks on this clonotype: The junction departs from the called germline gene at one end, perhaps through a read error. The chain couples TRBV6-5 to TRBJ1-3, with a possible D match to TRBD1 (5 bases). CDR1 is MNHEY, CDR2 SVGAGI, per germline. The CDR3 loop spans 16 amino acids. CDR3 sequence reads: CASSYETGASVNTIYF. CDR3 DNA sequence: TGTGCCAGCAGTTACGAAACAGGAGCCTCTGTAAACACCATATATTTT.

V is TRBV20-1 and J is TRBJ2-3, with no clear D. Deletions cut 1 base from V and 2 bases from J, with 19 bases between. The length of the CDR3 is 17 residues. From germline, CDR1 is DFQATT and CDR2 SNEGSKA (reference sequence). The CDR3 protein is CSARGGLGRALTDTQYF. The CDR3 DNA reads TGCAGTGCTAGAGGGGGATTGGGAAGGGCTCTCACAGATACGCAGTATTTT.

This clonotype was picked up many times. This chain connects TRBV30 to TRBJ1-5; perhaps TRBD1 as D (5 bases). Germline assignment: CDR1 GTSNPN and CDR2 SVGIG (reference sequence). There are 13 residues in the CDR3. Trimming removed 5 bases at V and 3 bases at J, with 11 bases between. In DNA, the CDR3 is TGTGCCTGGGGTGCGACAGACAATCAGCCCCAGCATTTT. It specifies CAWGATDNQPQHF.

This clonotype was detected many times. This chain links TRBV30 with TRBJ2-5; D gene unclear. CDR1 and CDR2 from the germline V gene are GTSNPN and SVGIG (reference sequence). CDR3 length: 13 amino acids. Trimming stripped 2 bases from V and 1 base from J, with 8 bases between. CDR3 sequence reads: CAWSRRSQETQYF. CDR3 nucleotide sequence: TGTGCCTGGAGTCGACGTTCCCAAGAGACCCAGTACTTC. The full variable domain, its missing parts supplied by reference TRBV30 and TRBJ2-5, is SQTIHQWPATLVQPVGSPLSLECTVEGTSNPNLYWYRQAAGRGLQLLFYSVGIGQISSEVPQNLSASRPQDRQFILSSKKLLLSDSGFYLCAWSRRSQETQYFGPGTRLLVL.

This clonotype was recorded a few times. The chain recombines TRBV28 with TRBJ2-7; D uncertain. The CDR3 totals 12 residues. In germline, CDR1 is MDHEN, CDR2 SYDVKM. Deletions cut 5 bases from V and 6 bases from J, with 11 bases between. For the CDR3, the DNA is TGTGCCAGCAGTACCTCAGGCCCCGAGCAGTACTTC. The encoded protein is CASSTSGPEQYF.

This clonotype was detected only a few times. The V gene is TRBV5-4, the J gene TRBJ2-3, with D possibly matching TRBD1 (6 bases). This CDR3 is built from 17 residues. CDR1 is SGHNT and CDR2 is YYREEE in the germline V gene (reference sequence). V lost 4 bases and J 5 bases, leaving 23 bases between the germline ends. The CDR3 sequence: CASSRKQGPQWVDTQYF. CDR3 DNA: TGTGCCAGCAGCCGAAAACAGGGTCCCCAGTGGGTAGATACGCAGTATTTT.

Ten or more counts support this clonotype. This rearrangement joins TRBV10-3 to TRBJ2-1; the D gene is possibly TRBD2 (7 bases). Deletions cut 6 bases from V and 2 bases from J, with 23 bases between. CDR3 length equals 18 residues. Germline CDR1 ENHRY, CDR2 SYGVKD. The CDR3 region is CAIRPARDYRGPYNEQFF. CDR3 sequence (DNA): TGTGCCATCAGACCCGCCCGGGACTACCGGGGGCCCTACAATGAGCAGTTCTTC.

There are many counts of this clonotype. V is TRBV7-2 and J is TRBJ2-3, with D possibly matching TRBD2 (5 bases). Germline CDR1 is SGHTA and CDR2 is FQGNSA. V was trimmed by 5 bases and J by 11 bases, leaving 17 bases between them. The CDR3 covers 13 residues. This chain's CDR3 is CASSLGEGLEQYF. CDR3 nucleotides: TGTGCCAGCAGCCTGGGAGAAGGACTTGAGCAGTATTTT. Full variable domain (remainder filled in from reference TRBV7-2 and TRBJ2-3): GAGVSQSPSNKVTEKGKDVELRCDPISGHTALYWYRQSLGQGLEFLIYFQGNSAPDKSGLPSDRFSAERTGGSVSTLTIQRTQQEDSAVYLCASSLGEGLEQYFGPGTRLTVL.

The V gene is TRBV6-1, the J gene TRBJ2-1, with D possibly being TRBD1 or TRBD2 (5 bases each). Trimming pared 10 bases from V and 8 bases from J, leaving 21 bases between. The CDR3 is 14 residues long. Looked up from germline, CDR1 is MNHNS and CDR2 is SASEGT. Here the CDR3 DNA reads TGTGCCACCCCGCCGGGACGGGACGTCGATGAGCAGTTCTTC. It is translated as CATPPGRDVDEQFF.

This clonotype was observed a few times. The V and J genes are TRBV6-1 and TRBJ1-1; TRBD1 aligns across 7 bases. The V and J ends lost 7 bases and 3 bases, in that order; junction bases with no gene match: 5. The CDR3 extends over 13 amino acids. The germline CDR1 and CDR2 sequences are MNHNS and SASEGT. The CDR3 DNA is TGTGCCAGCACTGAGACAGGGTACACTGAAGCTTTCTTT. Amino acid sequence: CASTETGYTEAFF.

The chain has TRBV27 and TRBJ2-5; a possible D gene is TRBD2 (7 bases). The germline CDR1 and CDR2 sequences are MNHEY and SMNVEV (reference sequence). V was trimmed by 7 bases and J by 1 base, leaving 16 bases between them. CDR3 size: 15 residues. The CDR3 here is CASTRGGASQETQYF. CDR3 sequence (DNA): TGTGCCAGCACCCGAGGGGGGGCTAGCCAAGAGACCCAGTACTTC.

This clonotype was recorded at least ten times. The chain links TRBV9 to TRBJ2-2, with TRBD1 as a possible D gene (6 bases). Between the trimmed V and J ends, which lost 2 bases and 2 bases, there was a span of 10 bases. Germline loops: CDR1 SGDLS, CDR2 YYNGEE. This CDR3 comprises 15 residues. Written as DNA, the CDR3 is TGTGCCAGCAGCGTGCAGGGGACCAACACCGGGGAGCTGTTTTTT. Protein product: CASSVQGTNTGELFF.

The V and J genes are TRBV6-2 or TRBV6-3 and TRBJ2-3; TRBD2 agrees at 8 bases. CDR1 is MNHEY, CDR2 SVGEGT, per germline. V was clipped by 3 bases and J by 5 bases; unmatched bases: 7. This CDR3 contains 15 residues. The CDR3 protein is CASSYIGRVLDTQYF. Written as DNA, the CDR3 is TGTGCCAGCAGTTATATCGGGAGGGTCCTAGATACGCAGTATTTT.